These T cell receptor beta chains were read from a single sample in a study of cytomegalovirus exposure and HLA in healthy donors. Measured with immunoSEQ multiplex PCR; TCRdb has only the in-frame clones, and not every one. There are around 150,000 clones in the sample; over 70% occur only once, and roughly 3% lies in the top ten. Sequencing was carried out using PBMCs. The receptors originated from a man in his forties in good health and CMV-seronegative. The CDR3 runs from the conserved cysteine through the conserved F or W. D genes are given only for firm matches. Clone size is not always given. Where it is, it says once, few, many or a class for expanded clones.

>TRBD1|TRBJ2-7|once|TRBV6-5
TGTGCCAGCACCGAATCCGGGACAGGGCCCTACGAGCAGTACTTC
CASTESGTGPYEQYF
>TRBD1|TRBJ1-1|.|TRBV18
TGTGCCAGCTCTCCCGGGACAGACTCCGCTGAAGCTTTCTTT
CASSPGTDSAEAFF
>.|TRBJ2-7|few|TRBV5-1
TGCGCCAGCAGCTTGGACTATTCTGACAGTGTCAGCTCCTACGAGCAGTACTTC
CASSLDYSDSVSSYEQYF
>.|TRBJ2-3|.|TRBV7-3
TGTGCCAGCAGCTCAAACACAGATACGCAGTATTTT
CASSSNTDTQYF
>.|TRBJ2-3|.|TRBV7-8
TGTGCCAGCAGCTTATGGCGGGTTAGTAGCACAGATACGCAGTATTTT
CASSLWRVSSTDTQYF
>TRBD1|TRBJ1-4|.|TRBV6-5
TGTGCCAGCAGTTACTCGGAGACAGGGGGCGAAAAACTGTTTTTT
CASSYSETGGEKLFF
>.|TRBJ2-4|.|TRBV27
TGTGCCAGCAGTTTATCTCCCCTAGCCAAAAACATTCAGTACTTC
CASSLSPLAKNIQYF
>.|TRBJ2-5|.|TRBV7-8
TGTGCCAGCAGCCTCCTTGGGGGGGGCGAGACCCAGTACTTC
CASSLLGGGETQYF
>TRBD1|TRBJ2-7|.|TRBV6-6
TGTGCCACAGGGGGTCCGGGCGAGCAGTACTTC
CATGGPGEQYF
>TRBD2|TRBJ2-3|.|TRBV11-3
TGTGCCAGCAGCTTTTTCGTCTTAGCGGGGGGCGTCGCAGATACGCAGTATTTT
CASSFFVLAGGVADTQYF
>TRBD1|TRBJ2-7|.|TRBV5-1
TGCGCCAGCAGCTTGGATTTGTCGGGGACAGGGTCGTACGAGCAGTACTTC
CASSLDLSGTGSYEQYF
>TRBD2|TRBJ2-3|.|TRBV15
TGTGCCACCAGCAGACGGGGACTAGCGGACACAGATACGCAGTATTTT
CATSRRGLADTDTQYF
>TRBD1|TRBJ2-7|.|TRBV4-1
TGCGCCAGCAGCCCTGGGCAGGGGGCTTCCTACGAGCAGTACTTC
CASSPGQGASYEQYF
>.|TRBJ1-2|.|TRBV6-5
TGTGCCAGCAGGGGAGGGGCTTTCTATGGCTACACCTTC
CASRGGAFYGYTF
>.|TRBJ2-2|.|TRBV6-1
TGTGCCAGCGCGTCAGGGGAGCTGTTTTTT
CASASGELFF
>TRBD1|TRBJ2-1|.|TRBV13
TGTGCCAGCAGTAGGGACAGGGTTTCCAATGAGCAGTTCTTC
CASSRDRVSNEQFF
>TRBD1|TRBJ1-1|.|TRBV30
TGTGCCTGGACTGAAGGGACAGGGGGCCAAGCTTTCTTT
CAWTEGTGGQAFF
>.|TRBJ2-1|.|TRBV4-1
TGCGCCAGCAGCTACTGGGGAGATGAGCAGTTCTTC
CASSYWGDEQFF
>TRBD1|TRBJ1-6|.|TRBV19
TGTGCCAGTAGTACCCCCCGACAGGGGGATTCACCCCTCCACTTT
CASSTPRQGDSPLHF
>.|TRBJ1-2|.|TRBV27
TGTGCCAGCGTAATTGACAGCCACGCCTACCTCTACACCTTC
CASVIDSHAYLYTF
>TRBD2|TRBJ2-1|.|TRBV29-1
TGCAGCGTTCAGGGAGGGCACTACAATGAGCAGTTCTTC
CSVQGGHYNEQFF
>.|TRBJ1-1|.|TRBV7-9
TGTGCCAGCAGCTTAGCCGGTAACACTGAAGCTTTCTTT
CASSLAGNTEAFF
>.|TRBJ1-1|.|TRBV7-2
TGTGCCAGCAGAGGATTGGCAGGTGAAGCTTTCTTT
CASRGLAGEAFF
>TRBD2|TRBJ2-1|.|TRBV14
TGTGCCAGCAGCCAGCCCCCGGGACTAGCCGAGTTCTTC
CASSQPPGLAEFF
>TRBD2|TRBJ2-5|.|TRBV30
TGTGCCTGGAGGAGGACTAGTGCCCTGGGGACCCAGTACTTC
CAWRRTSALGTQYF
>TRBD2|TRBJ2-1|.|TRBV29-1
TGCAGCGCAAACCGAGGGGCTAGCGGGAATGAGCAGTTCTTC
CSANRGASGNEQFF
>TRBD2|TRBJ2-3|.|TRBV10-3
TGTGCCATCAGCAAAACTAGCGGGGGAGTCGCTAGCACAGATACGCAGTATTTT
CAISKTSGGVASTDTQYF
>.|TRBJ2-2|.|TRBV4-2
TGTGCCAGCAGCCAAGGCCAGGGAACCGACGGGGAGCTGTTTTTT
CASSQGQGTDGELFF
>.|TRBJ2-7|few|TRBV2
TGTGCCAGCAGTCCGCGTGCCGGGGGAGGGGGAACCTACGAGCAGTACTTC
CASSPRAGGGGTYEQYF
>TRBD1|TRBJ1-1|.|TRBV6-6
TGTGCCAGCAGTTTAGGGGGGGACAGGGAAGCTTTCTTT
CASSLGGDREAFF
>.|TRBJ1-2|.|TRBV14
TGTGCCAGCAGCCAAGATGTCGGGAACTATGGCTACACCTTC
CASSQDVGNYGYTF
>TRBD1|TRBJ2-5|.|TRBV7-9
TGTGCCAGCAGCCCACAGGGGTGGGAGACCCAGTACTTC
CASSPQGWETQYF
>.|TRBJ2-3|once|TRBV7-2
TGTGCCAGCAGCTTAGGCCAACTTCCGGATACGCAGTATTTT
CASSLGQLPDTQYF
>TRBD1|TRBJ2-7|.|TRBV18
TGTGCCAGCTCGCCCGCCGCCCGGGACAGTCCCTACGAGCAGTACTTC
CASSPAARDSPYEQYF
>TRBD1|TRBJ2-7|.|TRBV2
TGTGCCAGCAGATCCGGGACAGCCGCCTACGAGCAGTACTTC
CASRSGTAAYEQYF
>.|TRBJ2-7|.|TRBV29-1
TGCAGCGCACAGGGTAACGAGCAGTACTTC
CSAQGNEQYF
>.|TRBJ2-7|.|TRBV7-2
TGTGCCAGCAGCTTAGCGCTTTCCAGCGCCCGTCCCTACGAGCAGTACTTC
CASSLALSSARPYEQYF
>.|TRBJ2-3|.|TRBV4-3
TGCGCCAGCAGCCAAGAGGTCGACAGAACAGATACGCAGTATTTT
CASSQEVDRTDTQYF
>TRBD1|TRBJ2-7|.|TRBV5-1
TGCGCCAGCAGCTTCTCCGGGACAGAAACCTACGAGCAGTACTTC
CASSFSGTETYEQYF
>TRBD2|TRBJ2-7|.|TRBV5-4
TGTGCCAGCAGCTGGAGAGCGGGAGGTCCCTACGAGCAGTACTTC
CASSWRAGGPYEQYF
>.|TRBJ1-1|few|TRBV28
TGTGCCAGCAGAGCAGGGGAGATGAACACTGAAGCTTTCTTT
CASRAGEMNTEAFF
>TRBD2|TRBJ2-5|.|TRBV5-6
TGTGCCAGCAGCTTGTCGGGGGGGGTCCAAGAGACCCAGTACTTC
CASSLSGGVQETQYF
>.|TRBJ1-1|.|TRBV10-3
TGTGCCATCAGTGGAGCGGGCCTAGACATTACTGAAGCTTTCTTT
CAISGAGLDITEAFF
>TRBD2|TRBJ2-1|few|TRBV30
TGTGCCTGGAGTGGGGTGGGGGGGGGAAATGAGCAGTTCTTC
CAWSGVGGGNEQFF
>TRBD2|TRBJ2-1|.|TRBV6-1
TGTGCCAGCAGTGAAGAGGCGGGGGGGATTGGTGAGCAGTTCTTC
CASSEEAGGIGEQFF
>.|TRBJ1-2|.|TRBV6-5
TGTGTCAGCAGACCCTTCAGGGATACCTATGGCTACACCTTC
CVSRPFRDTYGYTF
>.|TRBJ2-7|.|TRBV9
TGTGCCAGCAGCGTAGGCTGGCAGGGGACCACCTACGAGCAGTACTTC
CASSVGWQGTTYEQYF
>TRBD2|TRBJ2-3|.|TRBV9
TGTGCCAGCAGCGGAGTAGCGGGAGTGGGCACAGATACGCAGTATTTT
CASSGVAGVGTDTQYF
>TRBD1|TRBJ1-2|once|TRBV7-2
TGTGCCAGCAGCTTAGGAGGACAGGGGCAGAACTATGGCTACACCTTC
CASSLGGQGQNYGYTF
>TRBD1|TRBJ1-2|.|TRBV7-9
TGTGCCAGCAGCTGGGACAGGGGAAGATATGGCTACACCTTC
CASSWDRGRYGYTF
>TRBD1|TRBJ2-7|.|TRBV10-3
TGTGCCATCAGAGACAGGGGGCAGACGGGCGAGCAGTACTTC
CAIRDRGQTGEQYF
>.|TRBJ1-1|.|TRBV11-2
TGTGCCAGCAGCGAACAGGGCCCGAACACTGAAGCTTTCTTT
CASSEQGPNTEAFF
>.|TRBJ2-7|.|TRBV5-1
TGCGCCAGCAGCTTGGCCCGTGGCGGGGGCCGTACCTACGAGCAGTACTTC
CASSLARGGGRTYEQYF
>TRBD2|TRBJ2-3|.|TRBV4-3
TGCGCCAGCAGCCAAGGGCCGCCCGGGAGGGATACGCAGTATTTT
CASSQGPPGRDTQYF
>TRBD1|TRBJ1-5|.|TRBV27
TGTGCCAGCAGTTTTTCCAGGGGGTTAAATCAGCCCCAGCATTTT
CASSFSRGLNQPQHF
>.|TRBJ2-5|few|TRBV6-5
TGTGCCAGCAGTACCGGAGGGACCCAGTACTTC
CASSTGGTQYF
>.|TRBJ1-4|.|TRBV7-2
TGTGCCAGCAGCTTATCAGTTAGACAGAATGAAAAACTGTTTTTT
CASSLSVRQNEKLFF